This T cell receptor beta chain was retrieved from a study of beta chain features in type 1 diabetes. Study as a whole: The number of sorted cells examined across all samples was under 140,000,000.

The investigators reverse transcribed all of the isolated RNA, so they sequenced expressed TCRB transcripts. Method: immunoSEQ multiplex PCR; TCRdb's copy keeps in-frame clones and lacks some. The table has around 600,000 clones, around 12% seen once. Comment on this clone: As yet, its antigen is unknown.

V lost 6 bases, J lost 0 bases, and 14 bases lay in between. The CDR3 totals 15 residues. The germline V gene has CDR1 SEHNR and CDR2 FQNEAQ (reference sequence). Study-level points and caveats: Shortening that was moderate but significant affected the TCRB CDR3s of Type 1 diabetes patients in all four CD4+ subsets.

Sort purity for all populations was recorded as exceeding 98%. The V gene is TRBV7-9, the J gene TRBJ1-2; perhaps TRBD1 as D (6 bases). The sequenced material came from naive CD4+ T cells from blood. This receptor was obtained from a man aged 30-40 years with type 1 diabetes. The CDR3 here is CASRGQLRANYGYTF. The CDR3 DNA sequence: TGTGCCAGCAGGGGACAACTGCGGGCTAACTATGGCTACACCTTC.